This is a list of T cell receptor beta chains from one sample in a study of blood T cell repertoires in COVID-19. Some clones are missing from TCRdb's copy, which holds only in-frame ones; the method was immunoSEQ multiplex PCR. The sample contains about 87,000 clones, 60% to 80% of which appear only once. The specimen was peripheral blood. The origin of the receptors is a woman between 45 and 60 years old with acute or convalescent COVID-19. Each CDR3 is given with its conserved first and last residue. A D gene is named only where the DNA matches it firmly. The size entry is marked missing in some rows and otherwise reads once, few, many or a size class.

J gene,D gene,CDR3 length,V gene,clone size,CDR3 DNA,CDR3 protein
TRBJ2-3,TRBD1,16,TRBV2,-,TGTGCCAGCAGTGAAAGGGGACAGGGGGTCACAGATACGCAGTATTTT,CASSERGQGVTDTQYF
TRBJ1-1,-,13,TRBV2,-,TGTGCCAGCAGTTACACGGGGAACACTGAAGCTTTCTTT,CASSYTGNTEAFF
TRBJ2-6,TRBD2,17,TRBV19,-,TGTGCCAGTAGTCCGGGGACTAGCGGGGCTGGGGCCAACGTCCTGACTTTC,CASSPGTSGAGANVLTF
TRBJ1-5,-,12,TRBV27,few,TGTGCCAGCAGGTTCGGCAGGCAGCCCCAGCATTTT,CASRFGRQPQHF
TRBJ2-2,-,16,TRBV7-2,-,TGTGCCAGCAGCTCAGGGGGACTAGGGAACACCGGGGAGCTGTTTTTT,CASSSGGLGNTGELFF
TRBJ1-2,-,15,TRBV19,few,TGTGCCAGTAGTATAGTGGGGGCCTCGGATTATGGCTACACCTTC,CASSIVGASDYGYTF
TRBJ1-6,TRBD1,13,TRBV29-1,-,TGCAGCGCGGCAACAGGGGGCAATTCACCCCTCCACTTT,CSAATGGNSPLHF
TRBJ1-6,TRBD1,16,TRBV23-1,few,TGCGCCAGCAGTCAACGGTCAGGGGGTTTGCATTCACCCCTCCACTTT,CASSQRSGGLHSPLHF
TRBJ2-7,-,14,TRBV23-1,-,TGCGCCAGCAGTCGCGTCAATCGTAAGGGGAAGCAGTACTTC,CASSRVNRKGKQYF
TRBJ1-6,TRBD1,15,TRBV3-1/TRBV3-2,once,TGTGCCAGCAGCCAAGGGGGACAGGGCAATTCACCCCTCCACTTT,CASSQGGQGNSPLHF
TRBJ2-7,TRBD2,16,TRBV3-1/TRBV3-2,few,TGTGCCAGCAGCCGAGTTACCGGGACTAGCTCCTACGAGCAGTACTTC,CASSRVTGTSSYEQYF
TRBJ2-3,-,15,TRBV3-1/TRBV3-2,few,TGTGCCAGCAGCCACTCAAGCCCGGGCACAGATACGCAGTATTTT,CASSHSSPGTDTQYF
TRBJ1-1,-,16,TRBV28,-,TGTGCCAGCAGTTTATCGGGACTTCCGGGGGACACTGAAGCTTTCTTT,CASSLSGLPGDTEAFF
TRBJ1-2,-,13,TRBV2,-,TGTGCCAGCAGTGACGCCCAGGTCTATGGCTACACCTTC,CASSDAQVYGYTF
TRBJ1-4,-,14,TRBV7-2,-,TGTGCCAGCAGCTCTGCAGGGGTCGGTGAAAAACTGTTTTTT,CASSSAGVGEKLFF
TRBJ2-1,-,13,TRBV11-2,-,TGTGCCAGCAGCTTTGGGCTCGACAATGAGCAGTTCTTC,CASSFGLDNEQFF
TRBJ1-2,TRBD1,14,TRBV7-9,-,TGTGCCAGCAGCGCACAGGGGGAGGGCTATGGCTACACCTTC,CASSAQGEGYGYTF
TRBJ1-5,-,15,TRBV28,-,TGTGCCAGCAGTTTATGGAACGACAGAAAGCAGCCCCAGCATTTT,CASSLWNDRKQPQHF
TRBJ1-6,-,16,TRBV3-1/TRBV3-2,-,TGTGCCAGCAGCCAGTGGTCGGAGGGTGGGCTTCGCACCCTCCACTTT,CASSQWSEGGLRTLHF
TRBJ2-7,TRBD2,13,TRBV7-3,once,TGTGCCAGCAGCCCGACTAGCGACTACGAGCAGTACTTC,CASSPTSDYEQYF
TRBJ1-5,TRBD1,14,TRBV5-1,-,TGCGCCAGCACCCCATCCGGGACAGGGTCACGCCAGCATTTT,CASTPSGTGSRQHF
TRBJ2-3,-,18,TRBV6-2/TRBV6-3,-,TGTGCCAGCAGTTACTCTGCCCAACAGTTTACGGGCACAGATACGCAGTATTTT,CASSYSAQQFTGTDTQYF
TRBJ1-2,TRBD1,14,TRBV6-5,-,TGTGCCAGCAGTTCATCGGGACAGGGGGCTGGCTACACCTTC,CASSSSGQGAGYTF
TRBJ1-5,TRBD1,16,TRBV6-6,-,TGTGCCAGCAGTTTCTCAGTTGGCAGGGGGCAACAGCCCCAGCATTTT,CASSFSVGRGQQPQHF
TRBJ2-1,-,14,TRBV28,-,TGTGCCAGCACCCCAGGACAGATTACCAATGAGCAGTTCTTC,CASTPGQITNEQFF
TRBJ1-5,-,14,TRBV6-5,-,TGTGCCAGCAGTTACCCAGGGAGCAATCAGCCCCAGCATTTT,CASSYPGSNQPQHF
TRBJ1-6,TRBD1,17,TRBV4-1,-,TGCGCCAGCAGCCCCAGGGACAGGGTCCCCTATAATTCACCCCTCCACTTT,CASSPRDRVPYNSPLHF
TRBJ1-4,-,15,TRBV9,-,TGTGCCAGCAGCGTAGACTGGTCGGCGAGGGAAAAACTGTTTTTT,CASSVDWSAREKLFF
TRBJ2-1,-,14,TRBV19,-,TGTGCCAGTAGCTGGCAGGGAGGCAACAATGAGCAGTTCTTC,CASSWQGGNNEQFF
TRBJ1-2,-,14,TRBV7-3,once,TGTGCCAGCAGCCCCGCGGGGAGTACCTATGGCTACACCTTC,CASSPAGSTYGYTF
TRBJ1-6,-,13,TRBV5-1,-,TGCGCCAGCAGCATTCAGGACAGTTCACCCCTCCACTTT,CASSIQDSSPLHF
TRBJ1-5,-,14,TRBV28,-,TGTGCCAGCAGTGCGGGAGAAGTTGGGCAGCCCCAGCATTTT,CASSAGEVGQPQHF
TRBJ1-5,-,15,TRBV19,-,TGTGCCAGTAGTAACCCAGGGCATCTCAATCAGCCCCAGCATTTT,CASSNPGHLNQPQHF
TRBJ1-5,TRBD1,16,TRBV5-6,-,TGTGCCAGCAGCTTTTCAGGGACAGGATTCAATCAGCCCCAGCATTTT,CASSFSGTGFNQPQHF
TRBJ1-5,TRBD1,13,TRBV19,-,TGTGCCACCGCGAACAGGGGGCATCAGCCCCAGCATTTT,CATANRGHQPQHF
TRBJ2-7,TRBD2,15,TRBV20-1,-,TGCAGTGCTAGTCTCCCTGGACTAGTGCTCTACGAGCAGTACTTC,CSASLPGLVLYEQYF
TRBJ2-1,TRBD2,15,TRBV18,-,TGTGCCAGCTCGCCACTAGCGTCTTCCTACAATGAGCAGTTCTTC,CASSPLASSYNEQFF
TRBJ1-1,-,11,TRBV28,-,TGTGCCAGTTGTGAGAGTTTTGAAGCTTTCTTT,CASCESFEAFF
TRBJ1-3,-,13,TRBV24-1,-,TGTGCCACCAGCGGGGATTTTGGAAACACCATATATTTT,CATSGDFGNTIYF
TRBJ2-1,-,13,TRBV5-6,-,TGTGCCAGCAGTTCCTCCCCCTACAATGAGCAGTTCTTC,CASSSSPYNEQFF
TRBJ1-1,-,13,TRBV27,-,TGTGCCAGCAGTTCAAGAGGGTTGGCTGAAGCTTTCTTT,CASSSRGLAEAFF
TRBJ1-5,-,15,TRBV28,-,TGTGCCAGCAGTCCCCCCGGGGGGCCGTCGCAGCCCCAGCATTTT,CASSPPGGPSQPQHF
TRBJ2-4,TRBD1,14,TRBV6-2/TRBV6-3,-,TGTGCCAGCAGCCTGGACAGGGTGTTAAACATTCAGTACTTC,CASSLDRVLNIQYF
TRBJ1-2,TRBD1,14,TRBV10-3,-,TGTGCCATCAGTGACAAACAGGGGGCCTATGGCTACACCTTC,CAISDKQGAYGYTF
TRBJ2-7,-,15,TRBV28,-,TGTGCCAGCAGTTCCAGCAGGGGACACTCCTACGAGCAGTACTTC,CASSSSRGHSYEQYF
TRBJ2-7,-,14,TRBV3-1/TRBV3-2,-,TGTGCCAGCAGTCAGGGTAATTCTTACGGCGAGCAGTACTTC,CASSQGNSYGEQYF
TRBJ2-3,TRBD2,17,TRBV14,-,TGTGCCAGCAGTCCCCATAGCGGGGGGGGATCCACAGATACGCAGTATTTT,CASSPHSGGGSTDTQYF
TRBJ1-2,TRBD1,12,TRBV5-1,few,TGCGCCAGCAGCTGGCAGGGGGGTGGCTACACCTTC,CASSWQGGGYTF
TRBJ2-3,TRBD2,17,TRBV18,-,TGTGCCAGCTCACCACCCGGACTAGCGGGGGGGACAGATACGCAGTATTTT,CASSPPGLAGGTDTQYF
TRBJ1-1,TRBD1,14,TRBV7-9,-,TGTGCCAGCAGCTTAGTGACAGGGGACACTGAAGCTTTCTTT,CASSLVTGDTEAFF
TRBJ1-1,-,14,TRBV7-9,-,TGTGCCAGCAGCTTAGCATCAGGGGACGGTGTAGCTTTCTTT,CASSLASGDGVAFF
TRBJ1-1,-,16,TRBV7-8,few,TGTGCCAGCAGCCCGACGGGCGGCCCGGAGGACACTGAAGCTTTCTTT,CASSPTGGPEDTEAFF
TRBJ1-1,TRBD1,14,TRBV5-6,-,TGTGCCAGCAGCAGGGACAGCTTGAACACTGAAGCTTTCTTT,CASSRDSLNTEAFF
TRBJ2-5,-,15,TRBV2,-,TGTGCCAGCAGTGCAGAAGCCGACGACGGGGAGACCCAGTACTTC,CASSAEADDGETQYF
TRBJ2-3,TRBD1,16,TRBV6-5,-,TGTGCCAGCAGTTGGGGACGGACAGGTACCACAGATACGCAGTATTTT,CASSWGRTGTTDTQYF